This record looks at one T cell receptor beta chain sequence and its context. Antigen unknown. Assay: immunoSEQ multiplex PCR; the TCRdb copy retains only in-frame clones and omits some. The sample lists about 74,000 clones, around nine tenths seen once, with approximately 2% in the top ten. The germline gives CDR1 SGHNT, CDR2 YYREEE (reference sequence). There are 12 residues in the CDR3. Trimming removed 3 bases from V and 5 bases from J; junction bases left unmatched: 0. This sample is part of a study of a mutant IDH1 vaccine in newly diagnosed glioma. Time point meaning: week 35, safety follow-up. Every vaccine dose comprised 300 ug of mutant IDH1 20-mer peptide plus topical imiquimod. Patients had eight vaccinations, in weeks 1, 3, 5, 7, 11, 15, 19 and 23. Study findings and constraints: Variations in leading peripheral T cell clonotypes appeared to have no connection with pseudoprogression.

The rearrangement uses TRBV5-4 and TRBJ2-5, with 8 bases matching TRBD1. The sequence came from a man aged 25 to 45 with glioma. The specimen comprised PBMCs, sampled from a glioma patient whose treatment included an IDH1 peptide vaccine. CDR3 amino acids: CASSYRGETQYF. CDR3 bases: TGTGCCAGCAGCTACAGGGGGGAGACCCAGTACTTC. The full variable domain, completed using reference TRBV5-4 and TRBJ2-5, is ETGVTQSPTHLIKTRGQQVTLRCSSQSGHNTVSWYQQALGQGPQFIFQYYREEENGRGNFPPRFSGLQFPNYSSELNVNALELDDSALYLCASSYRGETQYFGPGTRLLVL.